This TCR beta chain is from a study of blood T cell repertoires in COVID-19 (dated by TCRdb to the early 2020s). Some background on the complete study: The collaborator samples originated in the United States, Italy and Spain and spanned the acute and convalescent phases of COVID-19. A de-identified subject ID, COVID-19 status, age in years and sex were almost always included in the sample metadata. The samples were drawn from the first 160 participants of the ongoing ImmuneRACE study and from 1,254 subjects provided by 6 global collaborators. The dataset comprised deeply sampled blood TCRbeta repertoires from subjects exposed to, actively infected with, or recovered from COVID-19. The material from the prospective study consisted of cDNA or gDNA derived from T cells, B-cell-depleted T cells, or PBMCs. A freely available public database, intended as a resource for researchers studying the immune response to SARS-CoV-2, is where the repertoires were released. Where HLA class I and class II types were available, the types were taken from metadata supplied by the sample provider, not from assay-based typing.

This clone is a singleton in its sample. This clone's antigen is unknown. Base qualities are not recorded, but no much larger clone differs from it by a single base. Summary of the overall study and its limitations: The quantity of clinical and demographic metadata differed by source and by participant and was supplied without curation.

TCRbeta CDR3 regions were amplified from genomic DNA by means of the immunoSEQ Assay, a bias-controlled multiplex PCR. Regarding the original processing steps: The number of nucleated cells in each sample was estimated by amplification of reference gene primers within the assay. Sequence reads were collapsed and filtered to measure the absolute abundance of every unique TCRbeta CDR3 rearrangement. For each sample, productive Simpson clonality was calculated as the square root of Simpson's diversity index across productive rearrangements. Not all clones reach the TCRdb copy of this immuneACCESS table, which keeps in-frame sequences only. Checked studies attribute under half of the gap to unresolved V genes and leave the rest unexplained. Clone size and the V and J calls come from that table; the DNA yielded D and trimming. A total of 130,000 or so clones appear in this sample, around 87% of them only once. The top ten constitute roughly 2.2% of the sample.

Reading from cysteine to phenylalanine, the CDR3 counts 11 amino acids. Only the CDR3 DNA stays, 33 bases, in frame from base 1. Deletion took 3 bases off V and 9 bases off J, with a span of 9 bases between the germline ends. The germline V gene (reference sequence) provides CDR1 DFQATT and CDR2 SNEGSKA. Whole blood was collected in K2EDTA tubes by collaborating institutions according to the institutions' own protocols. For TCRbeta analysis, collaborators shipped samples as frozen whole blood, isolated PBMCs, or DNA extracted from either of those sample types. The sequencing sample was made of peripheral blood. This sequence uses TRBV20-1 and TRBJ2-1, with the D gene not confidently named. The clonotype originates from a man aged 65-85 years with active COVID-19. This receptor carries the CDR3 CSASRSIEQFF. In nucleotides, the sequence is TGCAGTGCTAGTAGGAGTATTGAGCAGTTCTTC.